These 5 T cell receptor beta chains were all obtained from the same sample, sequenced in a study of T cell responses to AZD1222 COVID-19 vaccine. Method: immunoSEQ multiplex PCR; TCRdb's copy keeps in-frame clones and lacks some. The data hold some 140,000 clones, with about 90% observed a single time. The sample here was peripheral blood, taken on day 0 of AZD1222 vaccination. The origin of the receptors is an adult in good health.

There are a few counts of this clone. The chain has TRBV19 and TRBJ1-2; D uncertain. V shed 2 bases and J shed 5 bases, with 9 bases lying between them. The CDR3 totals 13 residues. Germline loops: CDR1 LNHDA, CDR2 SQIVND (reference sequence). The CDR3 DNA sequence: TGTGCCAGTAGTATACAGTCACTGTATGGCTACACCTTC. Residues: CASSIQSLYGYTF.

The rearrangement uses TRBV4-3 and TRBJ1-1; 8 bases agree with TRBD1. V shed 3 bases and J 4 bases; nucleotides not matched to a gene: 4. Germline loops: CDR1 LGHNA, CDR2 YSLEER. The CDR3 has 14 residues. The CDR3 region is CASSQTQGGTEAFF. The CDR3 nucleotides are TGCGCCAGCAGCCAGACACAGGGGGGCACTGAAGCTTTCTTT.

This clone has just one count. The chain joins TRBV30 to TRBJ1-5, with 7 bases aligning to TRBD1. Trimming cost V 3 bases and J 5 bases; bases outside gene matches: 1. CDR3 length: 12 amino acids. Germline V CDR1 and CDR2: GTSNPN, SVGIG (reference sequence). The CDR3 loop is CAWSRGDQPQHF. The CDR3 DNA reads TGTGCCTGGAGCAGGGGGGATCAGCCCCAGCATTTT. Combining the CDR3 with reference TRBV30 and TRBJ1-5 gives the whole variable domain SQTIHQWPATLVQPVGSPLSLECTVEGTSNPNLYWYRQAAGRGLQLLFYSVGIGQISSEVPQNLSASRPQDRQFILSSKKLLLSDSGFYLCAWSRGDQPQHFGDGTRLSIL.

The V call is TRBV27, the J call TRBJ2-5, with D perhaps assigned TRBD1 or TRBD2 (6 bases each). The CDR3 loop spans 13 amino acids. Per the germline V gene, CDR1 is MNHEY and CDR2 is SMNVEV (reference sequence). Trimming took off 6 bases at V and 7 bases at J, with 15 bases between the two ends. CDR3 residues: CASSPGAVRTQYF. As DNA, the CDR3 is TGTGCCAGCAGCCCGGGGGCTGTGCGGACCCAGTACTTC.

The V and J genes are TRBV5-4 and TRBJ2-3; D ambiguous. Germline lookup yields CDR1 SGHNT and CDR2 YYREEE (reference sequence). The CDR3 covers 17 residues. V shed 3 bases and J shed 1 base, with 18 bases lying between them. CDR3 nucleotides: TGTGCCAGCAGCTACAGCCCGACCCGAAGGGGCACAGATACGCAGTATTTT. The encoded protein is CASSYSPTRRGTDTQYF.